This is a list of T cell receptor beta chains from one sample in a study of T cells in localized non-small cell lung cancer. Clones were read by immunoSEQ multiplex PCR, and TCRdb kept only the in-frame ones, dropping some. The profile covers about 46,000 clones, with approximately 80% appearing a single time and 17% taken by the ten largest. The input for sequencing was peripheral blood mononuclear cells, taken before any cancer treatment. These receptor sequences come from a man aged 40 to 70 with stage III lung adenocarcinoma. Both conserved end residues are part of each CDR3. The D gene is left open where the match is weak. Expanded clones get a size class; other rows say once, few or many, or leave the size out.

d_call: -
v_call: TRBV18
j_call: TRBJ2-5
clone_size: once
cdr3_aa: CASSPRQTGPQETQYF
cdr3_nt: TGTGCCAGCTCACCTAGACAGACAGGTCCCCAAGAGACCCAGTACTTC

d_call: -
v_call: TRBV5-1
j_call: TRBJ1-1
clone_size: -
cdr3_aa: CASNPLGPSNTEAFF
cdr3_nt: TGCGCCAGCAATCCGCTTGGACCTTCGAACACTGAAGCTTTCTTT

d_call: TRBD2
v_call: TRBV11-2
j_call: TRBJ2-7
clone_size: -
cdr3_aa: CASSLVGGDGEQYF
cdr3_nt: TGTGCCAGCAGCTTAGTCGGGGGGGACGGCGAGCAGTACTTC

d_call: TRBD1
v_call: TRBV2
j_call: TRBJ1-2
clone_size: -
cdr3_aa: CASSPGTGAFNYGYTF
cdr3_nt: TGTGCCAGCAGTCCAGGGACAGGTGCCTTTAACTATGGCTACACCTTC

d_call: TRBD1
v_call: TRBV10-2
j_call: TRBJ1-1
clone_size: few
cdr3_aa: CASRGQFTEAFF
cdr3_nt: TGCGCCAGCAGGGGACAGTTCACTGAAGCTTTCTTT

d_call: -
v_call: TRBV7-9
j_call: TRBJ2-1
clone_size: -
cdr3_aa: CASSFRGYNEQFF
cdr3_nt: TGTGCCAGCAGCTTCCGGGGGTACAATGAGCAGTTCTTC

d_call: -
v_call: TRBV5-4
j_call: TRBJ2-1
clone_size: -
cdr3_aa: CASSFRRDEQFF
cdr3_nt: TGTGCCAGCAGCTTCCGGCGCGATGAGCAGTTCTTC

d_call: -
v_call: TRBV27
j_call: TRBJ2-5
clone_size: -
cdr3_aa: CASSFGRGNLETQYF
cdr3_nt: TGTGCCAGCAGTTTTGGTAGGGGTAACCTAGAGACCCAGTACTTC

d_call: -
v_call: TRBV27
j_call: TRBJ2-7
clone_size: -
cdr3_aa: CASSVSGAPYEQYF
cdr3_nt: TGTGCCAGCAGTGTCTCGGGGGCCCCCTACGAGCAGTACTTC

d_call: TRBD2
v_call: TRBV18
j_call: TRBJ2-3
clone_size: -
cdr3_aa: CASSPTSGGAVADTQYF
cdr3_nt: TGTGCCAGCTCACCCACTAGCGGGGGGGCCGTGGCAGATACGCAGTATTTT

d_call: -
v_call: TRBV2
j_call: TRBJ1-1
clone_size: few
cdr3_aa: CASSEFFGGSTEAFF
cdr3_nt: TGTGCCAGCAGTGAGTTTTTTGGGGGGAGCACTGAAGCTTTCTTT

d_call: -
v_call: TRBV15
j_call: TRBJ1-1
clone_size: -
cdr3_aa: CATSRDGAHRGVNIEAFF
cdr3_nt: TGTGCCACCAGCAGAGATGGTGCCCACCGGGGGGTGAACATTGAAGCTTTCTTT

d_call: -
v_call: TRBV30
j_call: TRBJ2-5
clone_size: -
cdr3_aa: CAWGGGKTQYF
cdr3_nt: TGTGCCTGGGGGGGAGGAAAGACCCAGTACTTC

d_call: TRBD2
v_call: TRBV6-1
j_call: TRBJ2-3
clone_size: -
cdr3_aa: CASSDQWRGSTDTQYF
cdr3_nt: TGTGCCAGCAGTGACCAGTGGCGGGGGTCCACAGATACGCAGTATTTT

d_call: -
v_call: TRBV7-9
j_call: TRBJ1-5
clone_size: -
cdr3_aa: CASSLLQAGQPQHF
cdr3_nt: TGTGCCAGCAGCTTGTTACAGGCAGGGCAGCCCCAGCATTTT

d_call: TRBD2
v_call: TRBV7-7
j_call: TRBJ2-7
clone_size: -
cdr3_aa: CASSKTSGGYEQYF
cdr3_nt: TGTGCCAGCAGCAAGACTAGCGGGGGCTACGAGCAGTACTTC

d_call: -
v_call: TRBV2
j_call: TRBJ2-5
clone_size: -
cdr3_aa: CASRDTKETQYF
cdr3_nt: TGTGCCAGCAGGGACACTAAAGAGACCCAGTACTTC

d_call: TRBD1
v_call: TRBV7-2
j_call: TRBJ2-7
clone_size: -
cdr3_aa: CASSFDRVPSYEQYF
cdr3_nt: TGTGCCAGCAGCTTTGACAGGGTCCCCTCCTACGAGCAGTACTTC

d_call: -
v_call: TRBV7-9
j_call: TRBJ1-2
clone_size: -
cdr3_aa: CASSVGGQTSSYGYTF
cdr3_nt: TGTGCCAGCAGCGTGGGCGGACAGACCTCTTCCTATGGCTACACCTTC

d_call: TRBD2
v_call: TRBV10-3
j_call: TRBJ2-1
clone_size: -
cdr3_aa: CAISESGTSGAMGQFF
cdr3_nt: TGTGCCATCAGTGAGTCTGGGACTAGCGGGGCCATGGGGCAGTTCTTC

d_call: TRBD2
v_call: TRBV5-1
j_call: TRBJ2-1
clone_size: -
cdr3_aa: CASSFLAGGPGSYNEQFF
cdr3_nt: TGCGCCAGCAGCTTCCTAGCGGGGGGCCCCGGCTCCTACAATGAGCAGTTCTTC

d_call: TRBD1
v_call: TRBV28
j_call: TRBJ2-3
clone_size: -
cdr3_aa: CASSSPTGESPQDHTDTQYF
cdr3_nt: TGTGCCAGCAGTTCGCCGACAGGGGAGTCCCCTCAGGACCACACAGATACGCAGTATTTT

d_call: TRBD1
v_call: TRBV6-5
j_call: TRBJ1-1
clone_size: -
cdr3_aa: CASSKHRGTEAFF
cdr3_nt: TGTGCCAGCAGCAAACACAGGGGCACTGAAGCTTTCTTT

d_call: -
v_call: TRBV11-3
j_call: TRBJ2-4
clone_size: few
cdr3_aa: CASSSGSQSIQYF
cdr3_nt: TGTGCCAGCAGCTCTGGATCCCAGAGCATTCAGTACTTC